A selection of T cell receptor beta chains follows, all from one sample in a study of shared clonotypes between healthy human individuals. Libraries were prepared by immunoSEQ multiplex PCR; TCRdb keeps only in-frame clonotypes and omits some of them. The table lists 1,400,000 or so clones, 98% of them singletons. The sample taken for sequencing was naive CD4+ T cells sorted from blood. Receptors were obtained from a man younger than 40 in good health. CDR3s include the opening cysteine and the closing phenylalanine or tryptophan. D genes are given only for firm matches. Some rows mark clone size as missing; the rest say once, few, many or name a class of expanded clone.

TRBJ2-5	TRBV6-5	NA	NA	TGTGCCAGCAGTGTCGGGGTTCCCCAAGAGACCCAGTACTTC	CASSVGVPQETQYF
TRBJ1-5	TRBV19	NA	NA	TGTGCCAGTAGTACAACAGGTTTCTATCAGCCCCAGCATTTT	CASSTTGFYQPQHF
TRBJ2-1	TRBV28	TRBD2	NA	TGTGCCAGCAGTTTTAGCGGGGCCGTCTCCTACAATGAGCAGTTCTTC	CASSFSGAVSYNEQFF
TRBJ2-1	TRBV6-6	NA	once	TGTGCCAGCAGCCTCAGACAGAAGGACAATGAGCAGTTCTTC	CASSLRQKDNEQFF
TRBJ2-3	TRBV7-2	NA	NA	TGTGCCAGCAGCTTAGCGGGAGTCGGCCCAGATACGCAGTATTTT	CASSLAGVGPDTQYF
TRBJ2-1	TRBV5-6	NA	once	TGTGCCAGCAGCGGGTTCCGGGACCAAAACAATGAGCAGTTCTTC	CASSGFRDQNNEQFF
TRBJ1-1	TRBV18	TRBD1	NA	TGTGCCAGCTCACCATCCGGGACAGGGGTCACTGAAGCTTTCTTT	CASSPSGTGVTEAFF
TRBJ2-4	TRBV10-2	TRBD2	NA	TGCGCCAGCAGCCATCGAGCCCCGGGGGGGGCTGCCAAAAACATTCAGTACTTC	CASSHRAPGGAAKNIQYF
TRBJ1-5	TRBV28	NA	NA	TGTGCCAGCAGTTTCCGTGGAGGGAGCAATCAGCCCCAGCATTTT	CASSFRGGSNQPQHF
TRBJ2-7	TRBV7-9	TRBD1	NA	TGTGCCAGCAGCACAAGACAGGGGAAAGACGAGCAGTACTTC	CASSTRQGKDEQYF
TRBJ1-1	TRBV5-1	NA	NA	TGCGCCAGCAGCTTGGAGGCAGGGCTCATGAACACTGAAGCTTTCTTT	CASSLEAGLMNTEAFF
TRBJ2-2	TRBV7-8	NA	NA	TGTGCCAGCAGCTCAGGGACCTACCTGGGGACCGGGGAGCTGTTTTTT	CASSSGTYLGTGELFF
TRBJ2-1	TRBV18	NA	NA	TGTGCCAGCTCACCCTTGGGACCCAGCTCCTACAATGAGCAGTTCTTC	CASSPLGPSSYNEQFF
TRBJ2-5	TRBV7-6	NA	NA	TGTGCCAGCAGCATCCTCGGTGGGGGACAAGAGACCCAGTACTTC	CASSILGGGQETQYF
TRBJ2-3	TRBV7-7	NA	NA	TGTGCCAGCAGCTTACATGGTATGGGGGAGGTTTTTGGAGATACGCAGTATTTT	CASSLHGMGEVFGDTQYF